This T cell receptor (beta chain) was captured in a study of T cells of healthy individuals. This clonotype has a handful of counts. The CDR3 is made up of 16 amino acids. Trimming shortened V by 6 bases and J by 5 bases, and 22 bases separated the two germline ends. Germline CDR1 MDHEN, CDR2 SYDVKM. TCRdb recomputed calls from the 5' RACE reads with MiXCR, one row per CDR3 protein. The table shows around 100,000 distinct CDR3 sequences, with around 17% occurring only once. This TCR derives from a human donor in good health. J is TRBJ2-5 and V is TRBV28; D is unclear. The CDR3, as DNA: TGTGCCAGCAGCTCAGTGAAGAGAGATGTCGGGGAGACCCAGTACTTC. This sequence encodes CASSSVKRDVGETQYF. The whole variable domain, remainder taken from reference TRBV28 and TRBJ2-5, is DVKVTQSSRYLVKRTGEKVFLECVQDMDHENMFWYRQDPGLGLRLIYFSYDVKMKEKGDIPEGYSVSREKKERFSLILESASTNQTSMYLCASSSVKRDVGETQYFGPGTRLLVL.